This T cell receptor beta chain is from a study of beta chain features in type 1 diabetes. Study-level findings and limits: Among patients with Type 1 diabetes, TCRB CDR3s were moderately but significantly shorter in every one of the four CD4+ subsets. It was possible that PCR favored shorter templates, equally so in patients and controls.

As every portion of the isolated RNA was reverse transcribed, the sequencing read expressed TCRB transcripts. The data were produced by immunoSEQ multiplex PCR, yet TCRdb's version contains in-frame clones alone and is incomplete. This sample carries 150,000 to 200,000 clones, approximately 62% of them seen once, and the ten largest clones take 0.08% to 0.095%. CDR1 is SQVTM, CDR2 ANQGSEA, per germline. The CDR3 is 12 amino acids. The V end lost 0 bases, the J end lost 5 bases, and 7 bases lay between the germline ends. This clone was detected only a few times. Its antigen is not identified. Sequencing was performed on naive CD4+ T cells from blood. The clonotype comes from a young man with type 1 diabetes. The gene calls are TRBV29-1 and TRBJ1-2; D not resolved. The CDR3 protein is CSVEEGGYGYTF. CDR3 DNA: TGCAGCGTTGAAGAGGGAGGGTATGGCTACACCTTC.